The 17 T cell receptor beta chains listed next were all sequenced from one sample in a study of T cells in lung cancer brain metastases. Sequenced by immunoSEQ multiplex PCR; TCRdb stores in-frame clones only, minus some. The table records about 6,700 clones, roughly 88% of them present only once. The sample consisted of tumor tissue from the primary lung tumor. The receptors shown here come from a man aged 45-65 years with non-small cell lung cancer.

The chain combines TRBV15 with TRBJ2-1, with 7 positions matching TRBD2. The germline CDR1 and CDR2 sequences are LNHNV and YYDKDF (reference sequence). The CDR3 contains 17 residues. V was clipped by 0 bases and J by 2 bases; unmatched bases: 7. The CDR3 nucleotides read TGTGCCACCAGCAGAGATGGGACTACTGATGCCTACAATGAGCAGTTCTTC. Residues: CATSRDGTTDAYNEQFF.

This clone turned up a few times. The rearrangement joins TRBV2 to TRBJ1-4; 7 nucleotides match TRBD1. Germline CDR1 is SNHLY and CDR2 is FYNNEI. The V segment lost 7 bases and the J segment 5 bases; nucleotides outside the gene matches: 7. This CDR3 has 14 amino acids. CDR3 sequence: CASTRDSGNEKLFF. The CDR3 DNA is TGTGCCAGCACTAGGGACAGCGGGAATGAAAAACTGTTTTTT. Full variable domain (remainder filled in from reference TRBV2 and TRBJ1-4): EPEVTQTPSHQVTQMGQEVILRCVPISNHLYFYWYRQILGQKVEFLVSFYNNEISEKSEIFDDQFSVERPDGSNFTLKIRSTKLEDSAMYFCASTRDSGNEKLFFGSGTQLSVL.

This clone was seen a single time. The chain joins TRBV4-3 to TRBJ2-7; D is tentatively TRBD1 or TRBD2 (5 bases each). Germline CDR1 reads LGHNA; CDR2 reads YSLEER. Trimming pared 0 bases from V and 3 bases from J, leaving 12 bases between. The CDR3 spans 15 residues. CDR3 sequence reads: CASSQEAAGNYEQYF. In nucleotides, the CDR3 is TGCGCCAGCAGCCAAGAAGCGGCAGGGAACTACGAGCAGTACTTC.

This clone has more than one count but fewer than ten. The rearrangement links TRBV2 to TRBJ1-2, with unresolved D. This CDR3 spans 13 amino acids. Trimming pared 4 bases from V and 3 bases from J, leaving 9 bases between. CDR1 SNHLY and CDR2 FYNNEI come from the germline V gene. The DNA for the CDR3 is TGTGCCAGCAGTGTGAACAAAGACTATGGCTACACCTTC. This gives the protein CASSVNKDYGYTF.

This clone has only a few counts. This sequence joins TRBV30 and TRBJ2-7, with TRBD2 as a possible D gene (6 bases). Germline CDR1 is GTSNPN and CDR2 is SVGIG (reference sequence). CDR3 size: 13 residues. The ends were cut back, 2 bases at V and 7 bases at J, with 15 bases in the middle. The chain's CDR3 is CAWSLGSGGEQYF. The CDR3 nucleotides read TGTGCCTGGAGTCTAGGCAGCGGAGGGGAGCAGTACTTC.

In DNA, the CDR3 is TGTGCCAGCAGTTACTCCGGACGGGGAATGAACACTGAAGCTTTCTTT. This sequence encodes CASSYSGRGMNTEAFF. The V gene is TRBV6-5, the J gene TRBJ1-1; D ambiguous. Germline V gene sequence: CDR1 MNHEY, CDR2 SVGAGI. This CDR3 comprises 16 residues. Trimming stripped 0 bases from V and 0 bases from J, with 11 bases between.

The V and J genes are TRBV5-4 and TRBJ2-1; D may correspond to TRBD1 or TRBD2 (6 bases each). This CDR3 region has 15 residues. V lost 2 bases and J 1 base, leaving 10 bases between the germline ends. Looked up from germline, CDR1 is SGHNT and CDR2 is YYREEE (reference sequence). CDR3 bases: TGTGCCAGCAGCTTCGGGGGCCAGTCCTACAATGAGCAGTTCTTC. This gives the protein CASSFGGQSYNEQFF.

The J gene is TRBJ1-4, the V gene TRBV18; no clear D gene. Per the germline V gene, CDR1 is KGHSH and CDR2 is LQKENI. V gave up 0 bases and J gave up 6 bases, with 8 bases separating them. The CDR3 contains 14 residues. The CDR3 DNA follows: TGTGCCAGCTCACCACCCGGGGTTGATGAAAAACTGTTTTTT. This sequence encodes CASSPPGVDEKLFF.

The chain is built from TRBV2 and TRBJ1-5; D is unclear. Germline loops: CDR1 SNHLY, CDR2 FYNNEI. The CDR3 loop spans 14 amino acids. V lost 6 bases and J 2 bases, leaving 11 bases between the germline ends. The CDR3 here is CASRRWEGNQPQHF. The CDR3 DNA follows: TGTGCCAGCAGGCGATGGGAAGGCAATCAGCCCCAGCATTTT.

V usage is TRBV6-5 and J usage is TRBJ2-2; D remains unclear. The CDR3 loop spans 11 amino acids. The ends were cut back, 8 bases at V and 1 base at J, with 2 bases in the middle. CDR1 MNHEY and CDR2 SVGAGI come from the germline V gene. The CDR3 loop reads CASGNTGELFF. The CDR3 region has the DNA TGTGCCAGCGGGAACACCGGGGAGCTGTTTTTT.

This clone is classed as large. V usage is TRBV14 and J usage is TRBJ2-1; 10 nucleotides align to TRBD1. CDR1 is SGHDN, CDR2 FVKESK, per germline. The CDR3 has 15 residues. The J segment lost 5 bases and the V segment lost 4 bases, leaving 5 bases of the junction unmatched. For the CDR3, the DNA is TGTGCCAGCAGCCCGTGGACAGGGGGAGACAATGAGCAGTTCTTC. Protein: CASSPWTGGDNEQFF.

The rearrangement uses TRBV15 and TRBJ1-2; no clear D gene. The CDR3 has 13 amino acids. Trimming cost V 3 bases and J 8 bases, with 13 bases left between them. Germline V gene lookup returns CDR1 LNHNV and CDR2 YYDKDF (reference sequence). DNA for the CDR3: TGTGCCACCAGCAGTCCGGGAACCCACGGCTACACCTTC. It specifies CATSSPGTHGYTF.

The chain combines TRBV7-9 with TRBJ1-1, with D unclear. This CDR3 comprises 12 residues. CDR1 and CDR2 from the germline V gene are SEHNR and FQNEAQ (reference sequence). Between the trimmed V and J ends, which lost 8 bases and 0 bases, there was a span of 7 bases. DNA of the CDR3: TGTGCCAGCGTCAACATGAACACTGAAGCTTTCTTT. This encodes CASVNMNTEAFF. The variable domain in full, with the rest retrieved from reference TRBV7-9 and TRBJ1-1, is DTGVSQNPRHKITKRGQNVTFRCDPISEHNRLYWYRQTLGQGPEFLTYFQNEAQLEKSRLLSDRFSAERPKGSFSTLEIQRTEQGDSAMYLCASVNMNTEAFFGQGTRLTVV.

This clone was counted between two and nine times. This CDR3 is CASSLTSGSTSRTDTQYF. The CDR3 nucleotides are TGCGCCAGCAGCTTGACTAGCGGGTCTACCTCCCGCACAGATACGCAGTATTTT. The chain has TRBV5-1 and TRBJ2-3; 9 bases line up with TRBD2. This CDR3 is 18 amino acids long. Per germline, CDR1 SGHRS and CDR2 YFSETQ. The V and J ends lost 1 base and 1 base, in that order; junction bases with no gene match: 10.

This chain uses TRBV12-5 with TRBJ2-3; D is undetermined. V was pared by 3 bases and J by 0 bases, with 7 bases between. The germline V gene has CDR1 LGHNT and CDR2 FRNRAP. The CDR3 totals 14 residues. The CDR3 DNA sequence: TGTGCTAGTGGTTTAACAGTTAGCACAGATACGCAGTATTTT. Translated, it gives CASGLTVSTDTQYF.

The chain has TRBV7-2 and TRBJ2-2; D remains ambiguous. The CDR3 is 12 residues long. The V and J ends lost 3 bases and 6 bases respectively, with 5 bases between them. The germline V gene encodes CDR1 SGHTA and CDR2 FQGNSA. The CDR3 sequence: CASSFGPGELFF. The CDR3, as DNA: TGTGCCAGCAGCTTTGGGCCCGGGGAGCTGTTTTTT.

The CDR3 sequence: CASNLVGQGVTPYGYTF. For the CDR3, the DNA is TGTGCCAGTAACCTCGTAGGCCAAGGGGTCACCCCCTATGGCTACACCTTC. The V gene is TRBV19, the J gene TRBJ1-2; tentative D call: TRBD1 (5 bases). Trimming shortened V by 7 bases and J by 4 bases, and 25 bases separated the two germline ends. CDR3 length: 17 residues. Germline values: CDR1 LNHDA, CDR2 SQIVND (reference sequence).